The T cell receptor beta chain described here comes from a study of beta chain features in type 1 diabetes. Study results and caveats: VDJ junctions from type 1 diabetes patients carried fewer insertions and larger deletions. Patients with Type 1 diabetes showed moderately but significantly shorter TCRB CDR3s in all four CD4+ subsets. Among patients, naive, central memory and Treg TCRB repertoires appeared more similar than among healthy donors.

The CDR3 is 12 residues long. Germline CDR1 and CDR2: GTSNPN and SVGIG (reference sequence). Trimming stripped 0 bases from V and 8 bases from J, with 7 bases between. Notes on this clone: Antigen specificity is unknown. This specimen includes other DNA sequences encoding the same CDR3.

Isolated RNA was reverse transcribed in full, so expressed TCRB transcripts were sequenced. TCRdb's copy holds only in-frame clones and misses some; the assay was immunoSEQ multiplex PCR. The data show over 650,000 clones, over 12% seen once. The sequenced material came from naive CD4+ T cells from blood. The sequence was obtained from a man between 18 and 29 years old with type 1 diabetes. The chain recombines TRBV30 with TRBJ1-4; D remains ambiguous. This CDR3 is CAWSVPNEKLFF. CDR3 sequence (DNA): TGTGCCTGGAGTGTACCGAACGAAAAACTGTTTTTT.